The 19 T cell receptor beta chains reported below all come from one sample, sequenced in a study of CXCR3-negative and CXCR3-positive naive CD8 T cells (dated by TCRdb to 2018 to 2020). Sequencing took place on a NextSeq 550. The Human TCR Profiling Kit (MiLaboratory) was used to make UMI-labeled 5' RACE TRB cDNA libraries. The reads underwent TCRdb reprocessing, giving one record for each CDR3 protein sequence and no DNA. The sample table records roughly 130,000 distinct CDR3 sequences. 0.59% of the sample is taken by the ten largest. Results the study describes overall, beyond this receptor: TRB CDR3s from CXCR3-positive naive cells showed higher hydrophobicity (lower Kidera factor 4), lower energy, and higher strength and volume indices than CXCR3-negative naive cells.

Their target antigens are unknown. What was sequenced was naive CXCR3+ CD8+ T cells from blood. The cell subset or site label corresponds to: CD45RO-CCR7+CD27+CD95- naive CD8+ T cells expressing CXCR3 (TNR3+). The receptors come from a human donor in good health. Some clones in this sample may be carry-over from other donors' samples.

The chain joins TRBV4-1 to TRBJ2-1; TCRdb calls TRBD1, which cannot be checked without DNA. CDR3 length: 12 residues. CDR1 is MGHRA, CDR2 YSYEKL, per germline. The CDR3 loop is CASSQPGNEQFF.

This chain joins TRBV21-1 and TRBJ2-1; TCRdb returns TRBD2, unconfirmable since there is no DNA. TRBV21-1 constitutes a pseudogene. CDR3 length: 14 residues. CDR3: CASSQEVNYNEQFF.

The chain combines TRBV9 with TRBJ1-3; the D call from TCRdb, TRBD1, cannot be confirmed without DNA. CDR1 is SGDLS, CDR2 YYNGEE, per germline. This CDR3 is built from 17 residues. CDR3: CASSALDGTDSGNTIYF.

The chain carries TRBV28 and TRBJ2-2; TCRdb lists TRBD1, though no DNA is available to test this call. The CDR3 spans 16 residues. The V gene's germline CDR1 is MDHEN and CDR2 SYDVKM. CDR3 amino acids: CASSSRVGQNTGELFF.

The chain combines TRBV11-2 with TRBJ1-2; the D call from TCRdb, TRBD1, cannot be confirmed without DNA. From germline, CDR1 is SGHAT and CDR2 FQNNGV. The CDR3 totals 14 residues. The CDR3 loop reads CASSFGTGTFGYTF.

The chain carries TRBV28 and TRBJ2-1. Germline CDR1 is MDHEN and CDR2 is SYDVKM. CDR3 length: 13 residues. The CDR3 sequence: CASAGTWTGEQFF.

The rearrangement links TRBV5-5 to TRBJ1-1. The CDR3 is 13 amino acids. Germline loops: CDR1 SGHKS, CDR2 YYEKEE (reference sequence). The CDR3 sequence: CASSLGVITEAFF. Full variable domain (outside the CDR3, taken from reference TRBV5-5 and TRBJ1-1): DAGVTQSPTHLIKTRGQQVTLRCSPISGHKSVSWYQQVLGQGPQFIFQYYEKEERGRGNFPDRFSARQFPNYSSELNVNALLLGDSALYLCASSLGVITEAFFGQGTRLTVV.

This chain links TRBV3-1 with TRBJ2-7; TCRdb calls TRBD1, which cannot be checked without DNA. The length of the CDR3 is 14 residues. Germline V lookup: CDR1 LGHDT, CDR2 YNNKEL (reference sequence). The CDR3 spells CASIGTGPPYEQYF.

This rearrangement joins TRBV7-3 to TRBJ2-7. The CDR3 spans 12 residues. Germline V CDR1 and CDR2: SGHTA, FQGTGA. The chain's CDR3 is CASSYDGYEQYF.

The CDR3 reads CASSLTASGGPYNEQFF. The genes are TRBV7-3 and TRBJ2-1; there is no DNA to check the TCRdb D call of TRBD2. Per the germline V gene, CDR1 is SGHTA and CDR2 is FQGTGA. The length of the CDR3 is 17 residues. The full variable domain, its missing parts supplied by reference TRBV7-3 and TRBJ2-1, is GAGVSQTPSNKVTEKGKYVELRCDPISGHTALYWYRQSLGQGPEFLIYFQGTGAADDSGLPNDRFFAVRPEGSVSTLKIQRTERGDSAVYLCASSLTASGGPYNEQFFGPGTRLTVL.

The CDR3 sequence is CASSFRDSAYEQYF. V usage is TRBV5-1 and J usage is TRBJ2-7; no DNA is available, so the TRBD2 call from TCRdb remains unchecked. The CDR3 loop spans 14 amino acids. The germline V gene encodes CDR1 SGHRS and CDR2 YFSETQ.

The J gene is TRBJ2-1, the V gene TRBV7-9; there is no DNA to check the TCRdb D call of TRBD1. Germline V CDR1 and CDR2: SEHNR, FQNEAQ (reference sequence). This CDR3 is 16 amino acids long. The CDR3 spells CASSLVGPTGDNEQFF.

The chain links TRBV6-5 to TRBJ1-6. This CDR3 spans 14 amino acids. Per the germline V gene, CDR1 is MNHEY and CDR2 is SVGAGI. The CDR3 here is CASSYGQGNSPLHF.

The J gene is TRBJ2-2, the V gene TRBV11-2; the TCRdb call, TRBD1, lacks DNA for checking. CDR3 length equals 17 residues. Germline assignment: CDR1 SGHAT and CDR2 FQNNGV. The chain's CDR3 is CASSLSSEGAFTGELFF.

The genes are TRBV29-1 and TRBJ2-5; TCRdb picks TRBD1, but there is no DNA to check that call. The germline gives CDR1 SQVTM, CDR2 ANQGSEA. This CDR3 is built from 17 residues. CDR3 protein: CSVEAGQGLTLQETQYF.

V and J are TRBV28 and TRBJ2-7; TCRdb proposes TRBD1, but this gene call is untestable without DNA. CDR1 and CDR2 (germline): MDHEN, SYDVKM. The CDR3 extends over 15 amino acids. CDR3 sequence: CASSRGRLNSYEQYF.

The chain combines TRBV7-9 with TRBJ2-5. Germline CDR1 SEHNR, CDR2 FQNEAQ (reference sequence). The CDR3 is 14 residues long. The chain's CDR3 is CASSLSSEGETQYF.

The chain uses TRBV13 and TRBJ1-5; TCRdb names TRBD1, which stays unverified in the absence of DNA. Germline-derived CDR1 and CDR2 are PRHDT and FYEKMQ (reference sequence). This CDR3 region has 15 residues. The CDR3 spells CANSQGGRGEISQHF. The full variable domain, rest sourced from reference TRBV13 and TRBJ1-5, is AAGVIQSPRHLIKEKRETATLKCYPIPRHDTVYWYQQGPGQDPQFLISFYEKMQSDKGSIPDRFSAQQFSDYHSELNMSSLELGDSALYFCANSQGGRGEISQHFGDGTRLSIL.

V gene TRBV12-3 or TRBV12-4 combines with J gene TRBJ1-5. CDR3 length: 13 residues. CDR3 in amino acids: CASSPSGIQPQHF.